This TCR beta chain stems from a study of early T cells in non-severe SARS-CoV-2 infection. Overall study: Bulk RNA isolated from unsorted whole blood underwent sequencing; chains were not paired.

Study-level results: VDJdb matching, biased toward anti-spike CD8 responses, missed private and CD4 specificities.

Individually, cDNA molecules had unique molecular identifiers attached to them. Each CDR3 protein is one row after TCRdb ran MiXCR on the 5' RACE reads. Here the sample spans 35,000 to 50,000 distinct CDR3 sequences, roughly 6.2% being singletons. Note on this clonotype: What it binds is unknown.

From germline, CDR1 is MGHDK and CDR2 SYGVNS. J gave up 7 bases and V 8 bases, and 6 bases lay outside the gene matches. The CDR3 is 14 residues long. Sequencing input: whole blood. V gene TRBV25-1 combines with J gene TRBJ2-1; 12 nucleotides align to TRBD2. The sequence was obtained from an adult who was a healthcare worker with PCR-confirmed SARS-CoV-2 infection or an uninfected control (not recorded which). The CDR3 here is CASQASGGVNEQFF. As DNA, the CDR3 is TGTGCCAGCCAAGCTAGCGGGGGGGTGAATGAGCAGTTCTTC.